This paragraph covers one T cell receptor beta chain sequence. Antigen: not known. A single record per CDR3 protein comes from TCRdb applying MiXCR to the RT-PCR reads. The data hold approximately 300,000 distinct CDR3 sequences, with 20% to 25% observed a single time. The data derive from a study of response to subunit inactivated influenza vaccine. Overall study findings and caveats: The authors suggested that few new T cells are recruited per seasonal influenza vaccination.

The CDR3 length is 13 residues. From germline, CDR1 is SNHLY and CDR2 FYNNEI. The sample was PBMCs from blood, taken less than 22 months after vaccination. The chain combines TRBV2 with TRBJ1-4, with 9 bases aligning to TRBD1. The clonotype originates from a man between 45 and 75 years old who received an inactivated influenza vaccine. DNA of the CDR3: TGTGCTACGTCGGGACAGGGTGGTGAAAAACTGTTTTTT. It is translated as CATSGQGGEKLFF.